The 9 T cell receptor beta chains below were found in one sample sequenced in a study of T cells in Graves' hyperthyroidism and ophthalmopathy. Amplified regions were TCR beta CDR3 sequences from RNA transcripts. The TCR CDR3 first-round RT-PCR relied on the HTBI primer set. MiXCR was run by TCRdb on the multiplex PCR reads, yielding one entry per CDR3 protein. The data show over 700,000 distinct CDR3 sequences, about 17% seen once. Sequenced: blood. The receptors stem from a woman in her forties or fifties with Graves' hyperthyroidism that later progressed to Graves' ophthalmopathy.

This clonotype was observed many times. The V gene is TRBV6-2 or TRBV6-3, the J gene TRBJ1-2; 9 nucleotides agree with TRBD1. Per germline, CDR1 MNHEY and CDR2 SVGEGT. The CDR3 consists of 15 residues. V shed 5 bases, J shed 1 base, and the junction held 5 bases outside the gene matches. The DNA for the CDR3 is TGTGCCAGCAGTACACCGGGACAGGGTAACTATGGCTACACCTTC. Protein product: CASSTPGQGNYGYTF.

This clonotype has more than one count but fewer than ten. At one end the junction does not follow the germline gene, possibly because of a read error. The rearrangement joins TRBV11-3 to TRBJ2-1; D remains ambiguous. This CDR3 has 13 residues. Germline V gene sequence: CDR1 SGHNT, CDR2 YENEEA. The CDR3 spells CASSSALYNEQCF. Written as DNA, the CDR3 is TGTGCCAGCAGCTCGGCCCTCTACAATGAGCAGTGCTTC.

This clonotype has at least ten counts. The chain combines TRBV11-2 with TRBJ1-1, with TRBD1 matching over 8 bases. The ends lost 3 bases at V and 0 bases at J; junction bases unmatched: 3. Germline-derived CDR1 and CDR2 are SGHAT and FQNNGV. The CDR3 loop spans 15 amino acids. The CDR3, as DNA: TGTGCCAGCAGCTTGCAGGGGGCGGTGAACACTGAAGCTTTCTTT. Protein: CASSLQGAVNTEAFF.

At least ten counts were recorded for this clonotype. CDR3: CASSYDPGTEAFF. The CDR3 DNA reads as TGTGCCAGCAGTTACGATCCCGGTACTGAAGCTTTCTTT. The genes are TRBV6-5 and TRBJ1-1; D gene ambiguous. The CDR3 totals 13 residues. V was clipped by 2 bases and J by 5 bases, with 9 bases between them. CDR1 is MNHEY, CDR2 SVGAGI, per germline.

The sample holds many counts of this clonotype. The chain joins TRBV6-1 to TRBJ1-2; possibly TRBD1 for D (6 bases). The CDR3 extends over 16 amino acids. Trimming cost V 5 bases and J 4 bases, with 20 bases left between them. The germline V gene has CDR1 MNHNS and CDR2 SASEGT. The chain's CDR3 is CASSLHLDRRSYGYTF. The CDR3 bases are TGTGCCAGCAGTTTACATCTCGACAGGCGCAGCTATGGCTACACCTTC.

This clonotype was seen more than once but under ten times. The rearrangement joins TRBV19 to TRBJ2-7, with TRBD2 identical over 7 bases. Germline CDR1 reads LNHDA; CDR2 reads SQIVND (reference sequence). CDR3 size: 13 residues. J was trimmed by 1 base and V by 5 bases; bases with no gene match: 2. The CDR3 DNA reads TGTGCCAGTAGTGCGGGGGAATCCTACGAGCAGTACTTC. As protein: CASSAGESYEQYF.

The V call is TRBV7-3, the J call TRBJ2-1; 12 bases are shared with TRBD1. The CDR3 is made up of 15 amino acids. Germline V lookup: CDR1 SGHTA, CDR2 FQGTGA. V was clipped by 3 bases and J by 8 bases; unmatched bases: 5. CDR3 region: CASSFRDRGLDEQFF. The CDR3 DNA follows: TGTGCCAGCAGCTTCCGGGACAGGGGGCTCGATGAGCAGTTCTTC.

The V and J genes are TRBV5-6 and TRBJ2-2; 8 nucleotides match TRBD1. Unmatched junction bases numbered 11, after V lost 6 bases and J lost 4 bases. The CDR3 runs 16 residues. Germline-derived CDR1 and CDR2 are SGHDT and YYEEEE. The DNA of the CDR3 is TGTGCCAGCATGGACCGGGACAGGAGGTTCACCGGGGAGCTGTTTTTT. Protein product: CASMDRDRRFTGELFF.

The chain recombines TRBV6-1 with TRBJ2-5; D tentatively reads TRBD1 or TRBD2 (5 bases each). Trimming stripped 2 bases from V and 3 bases from J, with 19 bases between. Germline V lookup: CDR1 MNHNS, CDR2 SASEGT. This CDR3 has 17 residues. The CDR3: CASSEFVIGDGEETQYF. The DNA of the CDR3 is TGTGCCAGCAGTGAATTCGTCATTGGGGACGGTGAAGAGACCCAGTACTTC.